This TCR beta chain was identified during a study of shared clonotypes between healthy human individuals. Points from the study as a whole: As a rule, naive subsets had a larger estimated richness than memory subsets.

The CDR3 extends over 14 amino acids. V was clipped by 2 bases and J by 3 bases, with 12 bases between them. Germline-derived CDR1 and CDR2 are SGHRS and YFSETQ. Some clones are missing from TCRdb's copy, which holds only in-frame ones; the method was immunoSEQ multiplex PCR. Of roughly 700,000 clones detected, less than 85% appear once; the ten largest clones hold approximately 1.7%. Comments on this clone: What it binds is unknown.

The source material was memory CD4+ T cells sorted from blood. As to subset: CD45RA-negative fraction. This receptor was obtained from a woman under 40 in good health. The chain uses TRBV5-1 and TRBJ2-7; D may correspond to TRBD1 or TRBD2 (5 bases each). The DNA of the CDR3 is TGCGCCAGCAGCTTATTGAGGGGCAGCTACGAGCAGTACTTC. Its translation is CASSLLRGSYEQYF.